A single sample is the source of the 12 T cell receptor beta chains below, sequenced in a study of shared clonotypes between healthy human individuals. Method: immunoSEQ multiplex PCR; TCRdb's copy keeps in-frame clones and lacks some. The repertoire holds about 480,000 clones, with approximately 79% as singletons. Sample: PBMCs. These TCRs come from a middle-aged woman in good health. Some clones in this sample may be carry-over from other donors' samples.

This clone was seen once. The chain employs TRBV11-2 and TRBJ2-2, with D hard to call. Germline V CDR1 and CDR2: SGHAT, FQNNGV. Trimming cost V 1 base and J 3 bases, with 9 bases left between them. The CDR3 consists of 15 residues. CDR3 residues: CASSLGVSYTGELFF. The CDR3 bases are TGTGCCAGCAGCTTAGGCGTCTCCTACACCGGGGAGCTGTTTTTT.

The V call is TRBV6-1, the J call TRBJ2-4; D call uncertain. Trimming took 2 bases from V and 13 from J, leaving 9 bases between them. CDR3 length: 11 residues. CDR1 is MNHNS, CDR2 SASEGT, per germline. CDR3 sequence (DNA): TGTGCCAGCAGTGAATCCCCTACGCAGTACTTC. Its translation: CASSESPTQYF.

With respect to this clone: At one end the junction does not follow the germline gene, possibly because of a read error. CDR3 in amino acids: CASSLGLAGVETQYF. CDR3 bases: TGTGCTAGCAGCTTAGGCCTAGCGGGAGTTGAGACCCAGTACTTC. The chain joins TRBV7-7 to TRBJ2-5; 10 bases fit TRBD2. Germline V CDR1 and CDR2: SSHAT, FNYEAQ (reference sequence). The CDR3 has 15 amino acids.

This clone showed up just a few times. The chain joins TRBV11-3 to TRBJ1-5; D unresolved. V lost 1 base and J lost 4, with 8 bases in between. The CDR3 runs to 14 residues. Germline CDR1 and CDR2: SGHNT and YENEEA. The CDR3 DNA reads TGTGCCAGCAGCTTAGGGGGAGGTAATCAGCCCCAGCATTTT. It translates to CASSLGGGNQPQHF.

For the CDR3, the DNA is TGTGCCAGCAGCCAAGTTGGGCGGGAGCAGTTCTTC. Its translation: CASSQVGREQFF. The chain links TRBV14 to TRBJ2-1; unclear D gene. The V and J ends lost 1 base and 10 bases respectively, with 8 bases between them. CDR1 is SGHDN and CDR2 is FVKESK in the germline V gene. The CDR3 consists of 12 residues.

CDR3 in DNA: TGTGCCAGCAGGCCCGGACTGAGCATGAACACTGAAGCTTTCTTT. This gives the protein CASRPGLSMNTEAFF. J is TRBJ1-1 and V is TRBV7-3; D gene uncertain. The CDR3 runs to 15 residues. The V gene lost 6 bases and the J gene lost 0 bases, with 14 bases spanning the gap. CDR1 is SGHTA and CDR2 is FQGTGA in the germline V gene.

The chain recombines TRBV4-3 with TRBJ2-1; TRBD2 matches at 8 bases. Per germline, CDR1 LGHNA and CDR2 YSLEER. The trim removed 2 bases at V and 7 bases at J, leaving 1 base unmatched. This CDR3 comprises 13 residues. Here the CDR3 reads CASSQLAGNEQFF. Written as DNA, the CDR3 is TGCGCCAGCAGCCAACTAGCGGGTAATGAGCAGTTCTTC.

The chain carries TRBV19 and TRBJ2-1; 7 positions match TRBD1. With 7 bases clipped from V and 0 bases from J, the junction kept 3 bases outside the gene matches. Germline CDR1 reads LNHDA; CDR2 reads SQIVND (reference sequence). The CDR3 runs to 14 residues. The CDR3 region is CASTRDSSYNEQFF. CDR3 in DNA: TGTGCCAGTACCCGGGACAGCTCCTACAATGAGCAGTTCTTC.

This chain connects TRBV6-1 to TRBJ2-7; possibly TRBD1 or TRBD2 for D (5 bases each). Germline V gives CDR1 MNHNS, CDR2 SASEGT. This CDR3 has 15 amino acids. V was clipped by 8 bases and J by 0 bases, with 17 bases between them. This CDR3 is CASCRGEPVSYEQYF. The CDR3 nucleotides are TGTGCCAGCTGTAGAGGGGAGCCTGTCTCCTACGAGCAGTACTTC.

V gene TRBV5-1 combines with J gene TRBJ2-7; 9 bases are a match to TRBD2. Trimming took 0 bases from V and 4 from J; bases not matched to a gene: 14. This CDR3 comprises 18 residues. Germline V CDR1 and CDR2: SGHRS, YFSETQ. CDR3 nucleotides: TGCGCCAGCAGCTTGGATGTTAGCGGGAGCTCTATCGCGTACGAGCAGTACTTC. It codes for CASSLDVSGSSIAYEQYF.

V usage is TRBV11-2 and J usage is TRBJ2-2; D is undetermined. CDR1 is SGHAT and CDR2 is FQNNGV in the germline V gene. Trimming removed 0 bases at V and 6 bases at J, with 2 bases between. The CDR3 is 12 residues long. This CDR3 reads CASSLESGELFF. CDR3 sequence (DNA): TGTGCCAGCAGCTTAGAGTCCGGGGAGCTGTTTTTT.

This sequence joins TRBV9 and TRBJ1-4; D not certain. V shed 4 bases and J shed 4 bases, with 8 bases lying between them. Germline-derived CDR1 and CDR2 are SGDLS and YYNGEE. The CDR3 is 13 residues long. CDR3 loop: CASSSGLNEKLFF. In nucleotides, the CDR3 is TGTGCCAGCAGCTCCGGGCTTAATGAAAAACTGTTTTTT.